The text below deals with one TCR beta chain. What antigen it recognizes has not been identified. No base-level quality is on record; no much larger clone is a single base apart. The sample originates from a study of cytomegalovirus exposure and HLA in healthy donors (dated by TCRdb to the late 2010s). General notes on the study: An earlier analysis of 587 of the donors reported over 250 Gb of sequence data and around 120 million unique TCR beta sequences obtained from about 179 million T cells. An early release that covered fewer than 750 HLA-typed donors contained approximately 300 gigabases of sequencing data and tens of millions of unique TCR sequences. Of the 398 genotyped donors, approximately 83% fell in the genetic ancestry cluster associated with self-reported Caucasian donors. The study was designed to test whether signatures of past pathogen exposure could be identified by cataloging public T cell receptors. The study used immunosequencing to profile the T cell repertoires of approximately 650 subjects and linked those repertoires to cytomegalovirus serostatus. Along with the 666-subject first cohort, a separate validation cohort of 120 different subjects was used. The study combined high-throughput TCR immunosequencing, statistical association of individual TCRs with disease status, and machine learning to predict cytomegalovirus infection status. To study patterns of TCR occurrence, a later analysis re-analyzed previously published TCR beta repertoires from around 660 donors and added high-resolution HLA genotyping. Rather than drawing on any new phenotypic data, the later analysis identified candidate immune exposures from TCR beta sequences and the way those sequences occurred across donors. To decide whether each TCR beta V gene segment behaved as functional or pseudogenic, an earlier analysis of several hundred of the donors relied on high-throughput TCR beta sequencing. Donor age, sex, ethnicity and CMV serostatus were compiled together with the repertoire data. A later genetic analysis used genome-wide SNP genotypes for about three fifths of the roughly 700 donors, treating that subset as a discovery cohort. Every discovery cohort repertoire had been produced on one sequencing platform. Class I and class II HLA loci were covered by the typing at four-digit resolution. Typing coverage varied by locus: roughly 620-630 donors for A, B, C, DRB1 and DQB1; 500 to 550 for DQA1; some 610 for DPA1; fewer than 480 for DPB1. Because of strong linkage in the cohort, roughly five DR-DQ haplotypes were treated as single units for association and clustering. Among 398 genotyped donors of the cohort, an average of roughly 230,000 unique TCR beta nucleotide sequences was sequenced per donor, of which about 19% were non-productive.

General findings and caveats noted by the study authors: A further reported finding was that TCR beta sequences accurately predicted the HLA-A and HLA-B alleles for most subjects in the first cohort. The only immune exposure information available for the cohort was CMV serostatus. In this cohort, only TCR beta chains were sequenced, and detectable features were limited by the absence of alpha or paired-chain data. In a later analysis, more than 15,000 TCR beta sequences were associated with specific HLA alleles at a false discovery rate of 0.05. Compared with equally common non-associated chains, HLA-associated TCR beta chains in a later analysis were more clonally expanded and had lower generation probabilities. In a later analysis, several top co-occurrence clusters were reported to appear linked to parvovirus B19, influenza, CMV and Epstein-Barr virus. It was suggested by the authors that the approach could potentially be generalized to other disease states and immunological phenotypes. According to a later analysis, most CMV-associated TCR beta chains appeared to be HLA-restricted, and the HLA associations seemed to be driven largely by CMV exposure. The 87-base-pair reads could not distinguish some IMGT-functional V segments, including TRBV6-2 and TRBV6-3, so those segments were excluded. An earlier analysis of roughly 570 of the donors showed that most TCR beta V segments appeared in productive rearrangements either about 90% or about 30% of the time, which broadly matched IMGT annotations. In vitro tests confirmed that a few of the cytomegalovirus-associated TCR beta chains recognize cytomegalovirus antigens. A later genetic analysis associated a missense DCLRE1C variant with V-gene and J-gene trimming of TCR beta chains, and an independent cohort replicated the association. In both the original and validation cohorts, the classifier was reported to diagnose cytomegalovirus status with high specificity and sensitivity. Presence/absence analyses assumed roughly uniform sequencing depth across donors, an assumption that may not hold. The study gave a list of over 150 TCR beta chains associated with cytomegalovirus. While some public TCRs were present in many individuals, most TCR sequences turned up only very rarely across donors. HLA typing was unavailable for some donors at each locus, so association tests used only the typed subset. Linkage disequilibrium might explain the correlated functional status among segregating V segments, but an unknown experimental factor could not be ruled out. In a later analysis, TCR association rates were found to vary across HLA loci, with the most associated TCRs seen for DRB1 alleles and the fewest for HLA-C alleles. Over 15 rarely observed V segments, including chromosome 9 orphons, were excluded from the earlier analysis of several hundred of the donors because counts were too low. When HLA alleles, especially DR and DQ, strongly co-occurred, attributing TCR associations to individual alleles was difficult. In a later genetic analysis, fewer N-insertions in productive TCRs were reported among donors in an Asian-associated ancestry cluster than the roughly 700-donor mean. A cluster of highly shared sequence variants was judged likely to be a technical artifact of the sequencing pipeline.

CDR1 is given as MNHNS and CDR2 as SASEGT, both from the germline V gene. V lost 6 bases and J lost 3 bases; the stretch between them is 3 bases long. The CDR3 covers 10 residues, taking in both the cysteine and the phenylalanine. The retained sequence is limited to the CDR3, 30 bases, with the frame set at the first base. Library generation was performed with the immunoSEQ multiplex PCR assay. For the multiplex PCR, a mixture combining 60 forward primers for TCR Vbeta segments and 13 reverse primers for TCR Jbeta segments was used. The CDR3 region of rearranged TCR beta genes was amplified from genomic DNA with a multiplex PCR assay. Amplified TCR beta libraries were sequenced as 87-base-pair reads on the Illumina HiSeq System. The study's processing was this. A later analysis counted around 72 million unique TCR beta chains across the 650 to 800 repertoires, and 10 million to 11 million of these chains were shared by at least two donors. A nearest-neighbor algorithm error-corrected the raw reads and collapsed the reads into unique sequences, merging closely related sequences to remove PCR and sequencing errors. Alignment of CDR3 sequences to IMGT reference sequences was used to assign V, D and J gene segments. For a sequence to be retained, a match of at least six nucleotides was required to both a V gene segment and a J gene segment. A rearrangement counted as productive if the CDR3 had no stop codons and remained in frame with V and J, and every other rearrangement counted as non-productive. CDR3 was defined according to IMGT convention as the region running from the second conserved V-encoded cysteine to the conserved J-encoded phenylalanine. Sequences without an unambiguous match to a single V gene segment were excluded from the earlier analysis of about 600 of the donors. An earlier analysis of 500 to 700 of the donors classified V segments as functional when productive rearrangements were above 56.7% and as segregating when the standard deviation between donors was above 5%. A statistical classification framework was built to diagnose cytomegalovirus status from the catalog of TCR beta chain sequences. In a later analysis, V and J genes were assigned by comparing TCR nucleotide sequences against IMGT/GENE-DB human TR gene sequences. In a later analysis, CDR3 sequences and most-parsimonious VDJ recombination scenarios were assigned using the TCRdist pipeline. A later analysis defined each TCR beta chain by its CDR3 amino acid sequence plus V-gene family, and excluded reads lacking a unique V-gene family. As a way to deal with suspected cross-contamination and a sequencing artifact, a later analysis dropped under 600 nucleotide sequences that were highly shared and had low generation probability. In a later analysis, a clonal expansion index for each public chain was calculated from normalized within-repertoire ranks of inferred template counts. A later analysis computed generation probabilities with a VDJ recombination model fitted to out-of-frame rearrangements, and checked the results against IGoR. Hypergeometric tests were used in a later analysis to score TCR-TCR, TCR-HLA and TCR-CMV co-occurrence, with a repertoire-size bias correction applied to the TCR pairs. To estimate false discovery rates, a later analysis permuted the HLA or CMV assignments 20 times. In a later analysis, co-occurring TCRs were grouped using DBSCAN, with TCRdist sequence similarity added in when clustering inside HLA-allele-positive subsets. For co-occurrence clustering, repertoires with fewer than 30,000 or more than 120,000 public chains were excluded, along with four or five repertoires with anomalous nucleotide sharing. This is the immuneACCESS table as TCRdb keeps it, with only in-frame sequences that have V and J called. A part of the clones is gone; compared with another copy, unresolved V genes explain less than half, and the rest is unexplained. Clonal size and the V and J genes are those of that table, whereas D and trimming came from the DNA. This sample is represented by about 190,000 clones; approximately 80% of them were singletons. The top ten constitute roughly 14% of the sample.

In total, approximately 700 healthy bone marrow donors made up the cohort. At the time of sampling, all cohort members were nominally healthy, though unrecorded immune exposures were likely present. The donor tested CMV seropositive, placing the donor among the roughly 270 seropositive members of the cohort. A peripheral blood sample was provided by each donor, and peripheral blood mononuclear cells were used for TCR beta sequencing. Genomic DNA extraction from the blood cell samples was performed with the Qiagen DNeasy Blood Extraction Kit. The sequence came from a woman aged 30 to 39 in good health and CMV-seropositive. The chain was built from TRBV6-1 and TRBJ2-7, with no reliable assignment of the D segment. Sequenced input: PBMCs. The CDR3 protein: CASRYYEQYF. The DNA sequence is given as TGTGCCAGCAGGTACTACGAGCAGTACTTC.